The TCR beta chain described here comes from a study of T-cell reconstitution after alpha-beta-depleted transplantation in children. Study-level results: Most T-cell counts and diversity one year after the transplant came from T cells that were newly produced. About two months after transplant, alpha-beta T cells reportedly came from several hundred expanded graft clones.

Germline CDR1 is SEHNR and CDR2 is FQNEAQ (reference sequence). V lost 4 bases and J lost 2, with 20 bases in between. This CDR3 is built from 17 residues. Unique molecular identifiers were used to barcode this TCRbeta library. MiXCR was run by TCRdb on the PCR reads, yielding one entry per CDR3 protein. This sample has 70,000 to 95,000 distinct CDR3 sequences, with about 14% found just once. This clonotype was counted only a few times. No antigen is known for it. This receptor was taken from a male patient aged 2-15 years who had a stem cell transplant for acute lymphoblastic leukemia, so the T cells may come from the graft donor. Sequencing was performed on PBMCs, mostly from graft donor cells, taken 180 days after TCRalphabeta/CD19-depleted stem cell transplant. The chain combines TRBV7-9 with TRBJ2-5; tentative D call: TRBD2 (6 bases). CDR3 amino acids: CASSSGVRLVGQETQYF. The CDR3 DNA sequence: TGTGCCAGCAGCTCGGGAGTTCGATTAGTGGGGCAAGAGACCCAGTACTTC.